Below, one TCR beta chain is given with its context. The record originates from a study of T cell responses to AZD1222 COVID-19 vaccine. The V and J ends lost 0 bases and 0 bases, in that order; junction bases with no gene match: 10. This CDR3 is built from 20 residues. Germline-derived CDR1 and CDR2 are LNHNV and YYDKDF (reference sequence). Profiled with immunoSEQ multiplex PCR; TCRdb holds only in-frame clones, not every one. The data show 110,000 or so clones, around 85% seen once. The receptor's source is an adult in good health. This chain links TRBV15 with TRBJ1-5, with TRBD1 matching over 11 bases. Sequences were derived from peripheral blood, sampled on day 0 of AZD1222 vaccination. The CDR3 here is CATSRDPGTGGDYSNQPQHF. The CDR3 nucleotides read TGTGCCACCAGCAGAGATCCCGGGACAGGGGGAGACTATAGCAATCAGCCCCAGCATTTT. The full variable domain, completed using reference TRBV15 and TRBJ1-5, is DAMVIQNPRYQVTQFGKPVTLSCSQTLNHNVMYWYQQKSSQAPKLLFHYYDKDFNNEADTPDNFQSRRPNTSFCFLDIRSPGLGDTAMYLCATSRDPGTGGDYSNQPQHFGDGTRLSIL.